The 5 T cell receptor beta chains below all came from one sample that was sequenced in a study of cytomegalovirus exposure and HLA in healthy donors. PCR primers comprised 60 Vbeta and 13 Jbeta primers. TCRdb keeps only in-frame clones here, not all; method: immunoSEQ multiplex PCR. The sample includes 150,000 to 200,000 clones, 80% of them seen just once. The source material was PBMCs. These TCRs come from a woman aged 40-49 years in good health and CMV-seronegative.

Comment on this clone: Compared with germline, one end of the junction differs, possibly owing to a read error. J is TRBJ2-6 and V is TRBV2, with a tentative D call TRBD1 (5 bases). This CDR3 spans 13 amino acids. CDR1 and CDR2 (germline): SNHLY, FYNNEI. CDR3 bases: TGTGCCAGCAGTAGCTCTGGGGCCAACGGCCTGACTTTC. Protein product: CASSSSGANGLTF.

This clone came up a few times. V usage is TRBV29-1 and J usage is TRBJ2-3; TRBD1 is a possible D gene (6 bases). CDR1 is SQVTM and CDR2 is ANQGSEA in the germline V gene. Trimming shortened V by 6 bases and J by 1 base, and 17 bases separated the two germline ends. This CDR3 has 15 residues. CDR3 in DNA: TGCAGCGTCTCACAGGGTTCGGGCGGCACAGATACGCAGTATTTT. Residues: CSVSQGSGGTDTQYF.

The chain couples TRBV9 to TRBJ1-4, with TRBD1 identical over 7 bases. V was clipped by 4 bases and J by 15 bases; unmatched bases: 12. The CDR3 has 13 residues. Germline lookup yields CDR1 SGDLS and CDR2 YYNGEE. The CDR3 bases are TGTGCCAGCAGCTCAGAGGCCGGGACAGAAATGTTTTTT. It translates to CASSSEAGTEMFF.

The chain carries TRBV7-2 and TRBJ2-3, with 10 bases identical to TRBD2. CDR3 length: 18 amino acids. Trimming at V came to 2 bases and at J to 4 bases, leaving 12 bases not matched to a gene. CDR1 and CDR2 from the germline V gene are SGHTA and FQGNSA. The CDR3 is CASSLRGLAGAGADTQYF. The DNA of the CDR3 is TGTGCCAGCAGCTTAAGGGGTCTAGCGGGGGCGGGCGCAGATACGCAGTATTTT.

The chain has TRBV19 and TRBJ1-1; 9 nucleotides match TRBD1. V lost 2 bases, J lost 6 bases, and 7 bases stayed unmatched. Germline values: CDR1 LNHDA, CDR2 SQIVND (reference sequence). The CDR3 contains 15 residues. CDR3 DNA: TGTGCCAGTAGTATACGGGACAGGGAGGGAGCTGAAGCTTTCTTT. This codes for CASSIRDREGAEAFF.